This T cell receptor beta chain was captured in a study of shared clonotypes between healthy human individuals. Overall study context: The cohort had two women and three men, ages 18 to 49.

Remarks on this clone: Its cognate antigen is unknown.

The genomic DNA of each subset was split evenly across several immunoSEQ plates. Using immunoSEQ multiplex PCR, the repertoire was profiled, and TCRdb retains in-frame clones only, with some absent. This table has some 470,000 clones, 76% appearing once. Broader study findings: The authors expected sequencing depth to affect clonotype sharing among donors.

Every contributor of samples was a Caucasian grown-up residing in Nashville, Tennessee. This CDR3 comprises 13 residues. Germline V CDR1 and CDR2: ENHRY, SYGVKD. V lost 0 bases and J 7 bases, leaving 9 bases between the germline ends. The sample taken for sequencing was PBMCs. The sequence was obtained from a woman between 40 and 55 years old in good health. Some clones in this sample may be carry-over from other donors' samples. This chain uses TRBV10-3 with TRBJ1-2; no definite D call. Here the CDR3 reads CAISESLLVGYTF. CDR3 sequence (DNA): TGTGCCATCAGTGAGTCGCTGCTAGTTGGCTACACCTTC.